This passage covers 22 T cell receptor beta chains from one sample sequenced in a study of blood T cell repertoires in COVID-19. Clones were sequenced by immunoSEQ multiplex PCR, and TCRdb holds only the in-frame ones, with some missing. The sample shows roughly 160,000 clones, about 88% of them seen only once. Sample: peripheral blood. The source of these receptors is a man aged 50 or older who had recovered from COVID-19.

The CDR3 region is CASSPILGLNYEQYF. The DNA of the CDR3 is TGTGCCAGCAGCCCAATTCTAGGACTTAACTACGAGCAGTACTTC. This chain joins TRBV7-9 and TRBJ2-7, with a tentative D call TRBD2 (5 bases). Per the germline V gene, CDR1 is SEHNR and CDR2 is FQNEAQ (reference sequence). The CDR3 is made up of 15 amino acids. Trimming cost V 5 bases and J 3 bases, with 17 bases left between them.

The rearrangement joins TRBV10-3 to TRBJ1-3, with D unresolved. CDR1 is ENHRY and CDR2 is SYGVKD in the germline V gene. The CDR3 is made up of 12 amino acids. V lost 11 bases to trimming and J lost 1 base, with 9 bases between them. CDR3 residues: CAAGPSGNTIYF. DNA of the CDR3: TGTGCCGCAGGTCCTTCTGGAAACACCATATATTTT.

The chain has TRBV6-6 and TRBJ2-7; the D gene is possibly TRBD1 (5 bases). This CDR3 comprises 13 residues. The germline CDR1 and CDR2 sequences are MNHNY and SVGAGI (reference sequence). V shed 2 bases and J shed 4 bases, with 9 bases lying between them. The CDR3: CASSYDSRYEQYF. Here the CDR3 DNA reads TGTGCCAGCAGTTACGACAGCCGTTACGAGCAGTACTTC.

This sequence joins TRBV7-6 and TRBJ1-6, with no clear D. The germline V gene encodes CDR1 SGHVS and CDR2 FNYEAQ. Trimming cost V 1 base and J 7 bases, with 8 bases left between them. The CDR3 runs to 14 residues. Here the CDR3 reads CASSLVQENSPLHF. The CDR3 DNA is TGTGCCAGCAGCTTAGTTCAGGAAAATTCACCCCTCCACTTT.

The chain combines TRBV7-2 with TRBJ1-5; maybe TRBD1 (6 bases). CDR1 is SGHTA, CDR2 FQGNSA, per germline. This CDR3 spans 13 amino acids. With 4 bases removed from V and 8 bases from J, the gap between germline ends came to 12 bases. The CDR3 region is CASSSGHPKPQHF. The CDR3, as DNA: TGTGCCAGCAGCTCGGGACATCCTAAGCCCCAGCATTTT.

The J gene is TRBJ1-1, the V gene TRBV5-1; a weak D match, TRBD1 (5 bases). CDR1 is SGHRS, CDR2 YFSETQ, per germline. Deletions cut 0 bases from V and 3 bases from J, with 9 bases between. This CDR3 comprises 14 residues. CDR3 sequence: CASSLGGWDTEAFF. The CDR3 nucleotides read TGCGCCAGCAGCTTGGGGGGCTGGGACACTGAAGCTTTCTTT. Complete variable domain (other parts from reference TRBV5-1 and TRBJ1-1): KAGVTQTPRYLIKTRGQQVTLSCSPISGHRSVSWYQQTPGQGLQFLFEYFSETQRNKGNFPGRFSGRQFSNSRSEMNVSTLELGDSALYLCASSLGGWDTEAFFGQGTRLTVV.

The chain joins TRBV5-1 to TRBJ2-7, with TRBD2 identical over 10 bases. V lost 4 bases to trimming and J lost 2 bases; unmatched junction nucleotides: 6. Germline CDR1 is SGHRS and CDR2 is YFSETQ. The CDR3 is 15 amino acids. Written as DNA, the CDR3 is TGCGCCAGCAGCCCAGGACTAGCGGACACCTACGAGCAGTACTTC. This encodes CASSPGLADTYEQYF. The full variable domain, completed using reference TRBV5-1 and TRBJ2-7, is KAGVTQTPRYLIKTRGQQVTLSCSPISGHRSVSWYQQTPGQGLQFLFEYFSETQRNKGNFPGRFSGRQFSNSRSEMNVSTLELGDSALYLCASSPGLADTYEQYFGPGTRLTVT.

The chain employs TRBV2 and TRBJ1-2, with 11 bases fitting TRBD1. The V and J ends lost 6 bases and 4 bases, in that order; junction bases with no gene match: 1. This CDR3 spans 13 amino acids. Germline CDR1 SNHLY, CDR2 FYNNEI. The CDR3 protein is CASSGTGGYGYTF. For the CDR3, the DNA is TGTGCCAGCAGCGGGACAGGGGGCTATGGCTACACCTTC. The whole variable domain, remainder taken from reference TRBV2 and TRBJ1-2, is EPEVTQTPSHQVTQMGQEVILRCVPISNHLYFYWYRQILGQKVEFLVSFYNNEISEKSEIFDDQFSVERPDGSNFTLKIRSTKLEDSAMYFCASSGTGGYGYTFGSGTRLTVV.

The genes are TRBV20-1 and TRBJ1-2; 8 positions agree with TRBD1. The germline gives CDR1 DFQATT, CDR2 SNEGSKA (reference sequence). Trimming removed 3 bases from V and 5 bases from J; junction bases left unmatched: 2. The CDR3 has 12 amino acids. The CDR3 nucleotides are TGCAGTGCTAGTCACAGGGGGTATGGCTACACCTTC. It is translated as CSASHRGYGYTF.

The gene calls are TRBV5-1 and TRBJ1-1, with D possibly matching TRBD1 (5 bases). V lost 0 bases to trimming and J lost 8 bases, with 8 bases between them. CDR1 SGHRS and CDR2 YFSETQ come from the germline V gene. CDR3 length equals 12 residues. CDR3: CASSLDAGEAFF. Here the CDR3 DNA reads TGCGCCAGCAGCTTGGACGCAGGGGAAGCTTTCTTT.

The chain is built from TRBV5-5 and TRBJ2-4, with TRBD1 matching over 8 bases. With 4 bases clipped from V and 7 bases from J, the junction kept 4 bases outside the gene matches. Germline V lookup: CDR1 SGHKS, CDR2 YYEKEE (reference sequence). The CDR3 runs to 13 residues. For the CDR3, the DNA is TGTGCCAGCAGCATGGACAGGGCGAACATTCAGTACTTC. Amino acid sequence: CASSMDRANIQYF.

CDR3: CASRYDRMNTEAFF. DNA of the CDR3: TGTGCCAGCAGATACGACAGGATGAACACTGAAGCTTTCTTT. V gene TRBV6-5 combines with J gene TRBJ1-1; D may be TRBD1 (6 bases). The CDR3 spans 14 residues. The germline V and J ends were trimmed by 6 bases and 0 bases, with 11 bases remaining between them. Germline lookup yields CDR1 MNHEY and CDR2 SVGAGI.

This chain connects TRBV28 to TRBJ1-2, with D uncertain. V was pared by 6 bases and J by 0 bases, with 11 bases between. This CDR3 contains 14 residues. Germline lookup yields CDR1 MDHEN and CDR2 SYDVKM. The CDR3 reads CASRSTPPNYGYTF. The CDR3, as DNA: TGTGCCAGCAGGAGTACTCCGCCTAACTATGGCTACACCTTC.

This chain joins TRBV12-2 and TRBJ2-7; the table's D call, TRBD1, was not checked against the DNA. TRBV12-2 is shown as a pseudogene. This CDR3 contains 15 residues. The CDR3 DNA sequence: TGTGCAAGTCGCGGACCAGGGTACCTAACCTACGAGCAGTACTTC. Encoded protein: CASRGPGYLTYEQYF.

In DNA form, the CDR3 reads TGTGCCAGCTCCGTGACTAGCGGGAGTAGCAATGAGCAGTTCTTC. This sequence encodes CASSVTSGSSNEQFF. The gene calls are TRBV18 and TRBJ2-1, with 12 bases lining up with TRBD2. The V gene's germline CDR1 is KGHSH and CDR2 LQKENI. V dropped 6 bases and J dropped 6; count of bases not matched to a gene: 6. CDR3 length: 15 residues.

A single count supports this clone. The CDR3 nucleotides are TGTGCCAGCTCAGAAGCAGGGGAAGCCGGTCAGCCCCAGCATTTT. This sequence encodes CASSEAGEAGQPQHF. This chain connects TRBV18 to TRBJ1-5; D perhaps matches TRBD1 (6 bases). Trimming shortened V by 5 bases and J by 6 bases, and 17 bases separated the two germline ends. This CDR3 is 15 amino acids long. CDR1 is KGHSH, CDR2 LQKENI, per germline. The full variable domain, its missing parts supplied by reference TRBV18 and TRBJ1-5, is NAGVMQNPRHLVRRRGQEARLRCSPMKGHSHVYWYRQLPEEGLKFMVYLQKENIIDESGMPKERFSAEFPKEGPSILRIQQVVRGDSAAYFCASSEAGEAGQPQHFGDGTRLSIL.

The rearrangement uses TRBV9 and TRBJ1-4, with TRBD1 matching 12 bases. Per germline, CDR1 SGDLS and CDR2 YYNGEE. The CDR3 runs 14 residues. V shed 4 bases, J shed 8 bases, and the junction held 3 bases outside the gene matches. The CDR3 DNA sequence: TGTGCCAGCAGCTCCGGGACAGGGGGCGAAAAACTGTTTTTT. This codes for CASSSGTGGEKLFF.

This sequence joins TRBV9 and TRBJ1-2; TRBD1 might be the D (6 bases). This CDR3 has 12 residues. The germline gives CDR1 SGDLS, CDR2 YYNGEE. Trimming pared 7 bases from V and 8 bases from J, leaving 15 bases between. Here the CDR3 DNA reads TGTGCCAGCTCCAACACAGGGTTCGGCTACACCTTC. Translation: CASSNTGFGYTF. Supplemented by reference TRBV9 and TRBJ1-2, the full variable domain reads DSGVTQTPKHLITATGQRVTLRCSPRSGDLSVYWYQQSLDQGLQFLIQYYNGEERAKGNILERFSAQQFPDLHSELNLSSLELGDSALYFCASSNTGFGYTFGSGTRLTVV.

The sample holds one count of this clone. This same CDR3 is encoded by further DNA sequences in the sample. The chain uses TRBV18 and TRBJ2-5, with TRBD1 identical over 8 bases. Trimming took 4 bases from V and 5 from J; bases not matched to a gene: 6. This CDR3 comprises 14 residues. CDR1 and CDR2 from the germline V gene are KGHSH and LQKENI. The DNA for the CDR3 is TGTGCCAGCTCACTGGCAGGGGGCGGTGAGACCCAGTACTTC. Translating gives CASSLAGGGETQYF.

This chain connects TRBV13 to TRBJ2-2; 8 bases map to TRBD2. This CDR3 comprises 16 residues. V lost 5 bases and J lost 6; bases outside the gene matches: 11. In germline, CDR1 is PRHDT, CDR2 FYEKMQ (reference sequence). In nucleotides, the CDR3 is TGTGCCAGCAGCCCCGGGGGGGTCGCGAGTGCCGGGGAGCTGTTTTTT. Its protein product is CASSPGGVASAGELFF.

For the CDR3, the DNA is TGTGCCAGCAGCCCGACAGGGAAGGGCACTGAAGCTTTCTTT. It codes for CASSPTGKGTEAFF. The chain carries TRBV7-8 and TRBJ1-1; 7 bases line up with TRBD1. Per germline, CDR1 SGHVS and CDR2 FQNEAQ. The CDR3 runs 14 residues. V trimming: 5 bases; J trimming: 4 bases; junction bases outside the gene matches: 7.

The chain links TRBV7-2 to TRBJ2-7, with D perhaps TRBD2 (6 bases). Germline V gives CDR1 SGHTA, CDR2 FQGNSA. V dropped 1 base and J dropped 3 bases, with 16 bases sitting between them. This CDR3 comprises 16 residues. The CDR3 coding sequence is TGTGCCAGCAGCTTAGGACCCGGCGGGACCTACTACGAGCAGTACTTC. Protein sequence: CASSLGPGGTYYEQYF.